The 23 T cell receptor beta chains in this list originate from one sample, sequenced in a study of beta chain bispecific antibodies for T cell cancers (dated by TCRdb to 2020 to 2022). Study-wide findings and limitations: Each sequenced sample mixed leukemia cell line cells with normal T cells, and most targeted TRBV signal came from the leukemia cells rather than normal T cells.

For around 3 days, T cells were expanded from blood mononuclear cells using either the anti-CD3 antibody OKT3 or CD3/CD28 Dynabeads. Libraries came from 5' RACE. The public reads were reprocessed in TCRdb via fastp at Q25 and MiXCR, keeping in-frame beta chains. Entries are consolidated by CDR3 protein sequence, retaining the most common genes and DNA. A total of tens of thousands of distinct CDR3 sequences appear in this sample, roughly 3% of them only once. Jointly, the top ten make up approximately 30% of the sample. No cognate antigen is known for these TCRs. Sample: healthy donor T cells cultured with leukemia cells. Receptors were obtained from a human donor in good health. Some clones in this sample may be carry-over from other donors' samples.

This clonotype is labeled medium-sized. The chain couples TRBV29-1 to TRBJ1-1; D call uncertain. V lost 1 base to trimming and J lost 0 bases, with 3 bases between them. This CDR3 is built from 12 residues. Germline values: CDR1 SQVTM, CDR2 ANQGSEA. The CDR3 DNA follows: TGCAGCGTTGAAGCTGTGAACACTGAAGCTTTCTTT. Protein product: CSVEAVNTEAFF. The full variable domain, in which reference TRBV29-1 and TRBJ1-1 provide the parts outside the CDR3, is SAVISQKPSRDICQRGTSLTIQCQVDSQVTMMFWYRQQPGQSLTLIATANQGSEATYESGFVIDKFPISRPNLTFSTLTVSNMSPEDSSIYLCSVEAVNTEAFFGQGTRLTVV.

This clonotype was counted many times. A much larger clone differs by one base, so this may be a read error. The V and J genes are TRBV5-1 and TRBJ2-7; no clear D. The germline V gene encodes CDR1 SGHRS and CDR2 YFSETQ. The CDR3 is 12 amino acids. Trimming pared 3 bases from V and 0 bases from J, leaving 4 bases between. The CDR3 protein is CASSWDSYEQYF. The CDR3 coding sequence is TGCGCCAGCAGCTGGGACTCCTACGAGCAGTACTTC.

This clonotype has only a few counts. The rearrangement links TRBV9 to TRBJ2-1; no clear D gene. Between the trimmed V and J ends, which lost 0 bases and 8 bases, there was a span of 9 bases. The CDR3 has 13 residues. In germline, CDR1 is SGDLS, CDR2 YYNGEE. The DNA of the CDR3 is TGTGCCAGCAGCGTAGGTACGGCGTATGAGCAGTTCTTC. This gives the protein CASSVGTAYEQFF.

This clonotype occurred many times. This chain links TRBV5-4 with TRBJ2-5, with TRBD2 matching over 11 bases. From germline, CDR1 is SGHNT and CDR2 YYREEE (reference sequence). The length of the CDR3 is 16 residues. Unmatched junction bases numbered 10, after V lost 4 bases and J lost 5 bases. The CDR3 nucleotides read TGTGCCAGCAGCGAGGGGACTAGCGGAGGAGGGGAGACCCAGTACTTC. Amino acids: CASSEGTSGGGETQYF.

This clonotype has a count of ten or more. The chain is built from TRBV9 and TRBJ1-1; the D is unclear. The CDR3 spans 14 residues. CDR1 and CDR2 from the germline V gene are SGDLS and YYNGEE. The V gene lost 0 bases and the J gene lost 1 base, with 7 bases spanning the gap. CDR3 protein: CASSVAWGNTEAFF. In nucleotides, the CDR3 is TGTGCCAGCAGCGTAGCGTGGGGGAACACTGAAGCTTTCTTT.

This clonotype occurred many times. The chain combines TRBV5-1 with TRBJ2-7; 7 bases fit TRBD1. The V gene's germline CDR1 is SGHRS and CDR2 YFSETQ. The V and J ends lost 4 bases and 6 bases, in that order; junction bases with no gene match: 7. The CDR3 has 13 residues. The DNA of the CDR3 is TGCGCCAGCAGCGCCCTGACAGGGTTCGAGCAGTACTTC. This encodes CASSALTGFEQYF. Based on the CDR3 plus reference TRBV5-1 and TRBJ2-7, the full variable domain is KAGVTQTPRYLIKTRGQQVTLSCSPISGHRSVSWYQQTPGQGLQFLFEYFSETQRNKGNFPGRFSGRQFSNSRSEMNVSTLELGDSALYLCASSALTGFEQYFGPGTRLTVT.

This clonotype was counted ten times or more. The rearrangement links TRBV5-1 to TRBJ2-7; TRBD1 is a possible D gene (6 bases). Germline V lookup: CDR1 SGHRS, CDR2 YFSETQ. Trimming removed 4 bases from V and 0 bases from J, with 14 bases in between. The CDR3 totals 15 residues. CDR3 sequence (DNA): TGCGCCAGCAGCAGGGACGGACAGAGCTCCTACGAGCAGTACTTC. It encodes CASSRDGQSSYEQYF.

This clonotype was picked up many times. As DNA, the CDR3 is TGTGCCAGTACAAGGGTAGGAGGATCTCAGCCCCAGCATTTT. The encoded protein is CASTRVGGSQPQHF. The rearrangement uses TRBV19 and TRBJ1-5; no clear D gene. The CDR3 sequence is 14 residues long. Germline V gene data show CDR1 as LNHDA and CDR2 as SQIVND (reference sequence). V lost 7 bases and J 6 bases, leaving 16 bases between the germline ends. Supplemented by reference TRBV19 and TRBJ1-5, the full variable domain reads DGGITQSPKYLFRKEGQNVTLSCEQNLNHDAMYWYRQDPGQGLRLIYYSQIVNDFQKGDIAEGYSVSREKKESFPLTVTSAQKNPTAFYLCASTRVGGSQPQHFGDGTRLSIL.

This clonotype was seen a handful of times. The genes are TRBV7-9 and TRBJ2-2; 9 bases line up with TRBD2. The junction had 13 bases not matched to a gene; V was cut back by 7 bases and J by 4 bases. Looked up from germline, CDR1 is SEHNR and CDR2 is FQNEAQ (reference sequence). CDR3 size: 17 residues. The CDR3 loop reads CASTPLAGDPLTGELFF. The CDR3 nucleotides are TGTGCCAGCACTCCTTTAGCGGGAGACCCCCTCACCGGGGAGCTGTTTTTT.

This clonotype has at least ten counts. The chain's CDR3 is CASSPPEVPPLHF. CDR3 bases: TGTGCCAGCAGCCCTCCGGAGGTTCCACCCCTCCACTTT. V is TRBV7-9 and J is TRBJ1-6; D gene uncertain. The CDR3 consists of 13 residues. V lost 5 bases and J lost 11, with 13 bases in between. Germline assignment: CDR1 SEHNR and CDR2 FQNEAQ (reference sequence).

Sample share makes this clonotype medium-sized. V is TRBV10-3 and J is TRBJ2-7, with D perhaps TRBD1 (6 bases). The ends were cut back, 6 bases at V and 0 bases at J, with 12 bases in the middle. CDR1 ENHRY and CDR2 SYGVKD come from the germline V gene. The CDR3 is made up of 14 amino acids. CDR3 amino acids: CAIRGDTDSYEQYF. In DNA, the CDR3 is TGTGCCATCAGAGGGGACACGGACTCCTACGAGCAGTACTTC.

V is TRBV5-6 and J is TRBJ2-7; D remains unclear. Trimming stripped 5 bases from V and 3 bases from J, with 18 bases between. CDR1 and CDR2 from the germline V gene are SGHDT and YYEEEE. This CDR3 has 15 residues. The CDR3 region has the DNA TGTGCCAGCAGTTCACCCGGGCCAGGATTCTACGAGCAGTACTTC. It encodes CASSSPGPGFYEQYF.

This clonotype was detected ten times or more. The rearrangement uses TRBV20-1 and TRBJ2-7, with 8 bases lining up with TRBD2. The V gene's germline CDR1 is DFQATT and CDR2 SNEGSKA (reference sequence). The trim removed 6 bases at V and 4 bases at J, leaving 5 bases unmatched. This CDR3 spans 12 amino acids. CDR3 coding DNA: TGCAGTGCCGGGGGGGGAACGTACGAGCAGTACTTC. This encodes CSAGGGTYEQYF.

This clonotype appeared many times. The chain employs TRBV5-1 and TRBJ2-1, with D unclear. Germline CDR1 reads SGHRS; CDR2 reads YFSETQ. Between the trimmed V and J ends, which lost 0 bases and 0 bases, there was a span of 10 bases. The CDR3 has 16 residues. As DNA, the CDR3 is TGCGCCAGCAGCTTGGGGACGCTTAGCTCCTACAATGAGCAGTTCTTC. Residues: CASSLGTLSSYNEQFF.

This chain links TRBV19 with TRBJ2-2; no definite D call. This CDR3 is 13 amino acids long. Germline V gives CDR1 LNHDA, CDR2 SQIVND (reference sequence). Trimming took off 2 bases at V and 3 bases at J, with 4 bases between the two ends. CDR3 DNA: TGTGCCAGTAGTATAAGGCACACCGGGGAGCTGTTTTTT. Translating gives CASSIRHTGELFF.

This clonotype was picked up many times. This chain's CDR3 is CAISASGDTQYF. Here the CDR3 DNA reads TGTGCCATCAGTGCTAGCGGAGATACGCAGTATTTT. The chain carries TRBV10-3 and TRBJ2-3, with TRBD2 identical over 7 bases. The trim removed 4 bases at V and 5 bases at J, leaving 0 bases unmatched. The CDR3 has 12 amino acids. From germline, CDR1 is ENHRY and CDR2 SYGVKD.

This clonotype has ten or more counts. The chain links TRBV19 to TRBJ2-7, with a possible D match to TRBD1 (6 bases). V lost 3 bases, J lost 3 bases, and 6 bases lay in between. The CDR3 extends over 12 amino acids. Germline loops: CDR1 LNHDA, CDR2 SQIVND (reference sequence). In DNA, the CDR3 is TGTGCCAGTAGTATGGGACACTACGAGCAGTACTTC. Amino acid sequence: CASSMGHYEQYF. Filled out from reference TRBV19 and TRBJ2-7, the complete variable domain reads DGGITQSPKYLFRKEGQNVTLSCEQNLNHDAMYWYRQDPGQGLRLIYYSQIVNDFQKGDIAEGYSVSREKKESFPLTVTSAQKNPTAFYLCASSMGHYEQYFGPGTRLTVT.

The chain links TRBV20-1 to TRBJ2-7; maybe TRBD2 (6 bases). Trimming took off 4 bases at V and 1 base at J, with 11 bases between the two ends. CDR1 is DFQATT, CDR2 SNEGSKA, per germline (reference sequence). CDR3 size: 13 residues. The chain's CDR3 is CSAMTRESYEQYF. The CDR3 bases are TGCAGTGCTATGACGCGGGAATCCTACGAGCAGTACTTC.

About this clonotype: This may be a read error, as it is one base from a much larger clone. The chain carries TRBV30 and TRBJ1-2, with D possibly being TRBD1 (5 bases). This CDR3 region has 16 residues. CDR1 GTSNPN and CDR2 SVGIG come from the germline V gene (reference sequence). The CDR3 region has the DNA TGTGCCTGGAGTGTAGTTGGGGTCGGGGCCAACTATAGCTACACCTTC. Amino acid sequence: CAWSVVGVGANYSYTF.

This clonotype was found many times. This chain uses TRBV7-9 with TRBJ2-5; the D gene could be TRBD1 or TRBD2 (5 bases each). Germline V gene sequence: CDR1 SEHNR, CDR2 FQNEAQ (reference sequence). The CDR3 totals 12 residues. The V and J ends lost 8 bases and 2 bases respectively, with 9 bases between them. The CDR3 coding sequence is TGTGCCAGCGGGGACGGACAAGAGACCCAGTACTTC. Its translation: CASGDGQETQYF. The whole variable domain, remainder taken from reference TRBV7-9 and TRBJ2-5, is DTGVSQNPRHKITKRGQNVTFRCDPISEHNRLYWYRQTLGQGPEFLTYFQNEAQLEKSRLLSDRFSAERPKGSFSTLEIQRTEQGDSAMYLCASGDGQETQYFGPGTRLLVL.

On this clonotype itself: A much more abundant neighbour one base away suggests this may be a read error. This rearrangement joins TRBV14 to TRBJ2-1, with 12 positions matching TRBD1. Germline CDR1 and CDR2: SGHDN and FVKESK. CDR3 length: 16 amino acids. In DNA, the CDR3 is TGTGCCAGCAGCCAAGAGGGACAGGGGGCGCCTAATGAGCAGGTCTTC. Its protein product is CASSQEGQGAPNEQVF.

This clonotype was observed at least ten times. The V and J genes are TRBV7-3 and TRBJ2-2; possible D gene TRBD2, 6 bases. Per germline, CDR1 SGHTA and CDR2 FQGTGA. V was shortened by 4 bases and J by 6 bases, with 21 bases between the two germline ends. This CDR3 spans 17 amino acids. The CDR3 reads CASSSSPGLMAPGELFF. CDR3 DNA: TGTGCCAGCAGCTCGTCCCCGGGACTCATGGCGCCCGGGGAGCTGTTTTTT.

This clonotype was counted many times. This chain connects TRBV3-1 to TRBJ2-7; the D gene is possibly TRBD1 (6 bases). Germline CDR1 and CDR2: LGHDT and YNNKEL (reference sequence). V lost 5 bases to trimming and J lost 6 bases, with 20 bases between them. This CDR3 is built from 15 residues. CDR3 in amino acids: CASSDPPSTGGEQYF. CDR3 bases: TGTGCCAGCAGCGACCCACCGTCGACAGGAGGCGAGCAGTACTTC.